This T cell receptor beta chain came from a study of blood T cell repertoires in COVID-19. In the study overall: COVID-19 samples from acute and convalescent phases originated in the United States, Italy and Spain. From T cells, B-cell-depleted T cells, or PBMCs came the material, which was cDNA or gDNA.

The CDR3 totals 13 residues. CDR1 MNHEY and CDR2 SMNVEV come from the germline V gene (reference sequence). The V end lost 6 bases, the J end lost 3 bases, and 9 bases lay between the germline ends. What the recovered Cohort 3 donors had was two negative PCRs, clearance, or symptom resolution. Authors' analysis steps: Amplified reference gene primers provided the basis for estimating nucleated cell counts. Here immunoSEQ multiplex PCR was the method, and the copy in TCRdb shows in-frame clones only, minus some. V and J calls plus clone size are reproduced from that table; the DNA served to infer D and trimming. The sample has over 150,000 clones, roughly 90% seen once; the top ten hold 7%.

Sequencing used PBMCs or T cells enriched from blood (not recorded which). This TCR was recovered from a woman aged 50 to 60 who had recovered from COVID-19. The genes are TRBV27 and TRBJ2-1; TRBD2 might be the D (5 bases). CDR3 loop: CASSPRDYNEQFF. Here the CDR3 DNA reads TGTGCCAGCAGCCCACGGGACTACAATGAGCAGTTCTTC.